These T cell receptor beta chains were read from a single sample in a study of T cells expressing NK-cell markers. TCRdb re-called the 5' RACE reads; every CDR3 protein appears as one record, without DNA. The repertoire table contains some 440,000 distinct CDR3 sequences. The sequencing sample was made of blood T cells: a sorted CD56 or NKG2C T cell subset, CD4+ or CD8+ T cells, or bulk PBMC T cells (not recorded which). These receptors originate from a woman aged 45-59 years in good health. Both conserved end residues are part of each CDR3. Each record gives: V gene, J gene, CDR3 protein.

V: TRBV20-1; J: TRBJ2-1; CDR3: CSDRLAGPSSYNEQFF
V: TRBV19; J: TRBJ2-1; CDR3: CASSISREVPYNEQFF
V: TRBV5-5; J: TRBJ2-1; CDR3: CAGGPGHLYNEQFF
V: TRBV20-1; J: TRBJ1-2; CDR3: CSAYRDGSSANYGYTF
V: TRBV5-1; J: TRBJ2-1; CDR3: CASSQGPGGYNEQFF
V: TRBV28; J: TRBJ1-4; CDR3: CASSSRDKLFF
V: TRBV6-4; J: TRBJ1-4; CDR3: CASSDSMRGRFKLFF
V: TRBV5-6; J: TRBJ2-7; CDR3: CASSLTGPAYEQYF
V: TRBV2; J: TRBJ1-2; CDR3: CASSLRQGIVSGYTF
V: TRBV5-6; J: TRBJ1-1; CDR3: CASGTRQAWTEAFF
V: TRBV7-9; J: TRBJ1-1; CDR3: CASSRGTENTEAFF
V: TRBV5-4; J: TRBJ2-2; CDR3: CASSPGRVTGELFF
V: TRBV13; J: TRBJ2-3; CDR3: CASSLWGARNTQYF
V: TRBV7-9; J: TRBJ2-1; CDR3: CASSLTRDSGEQFF
V: TRBV19; J: TRBJ1-4; CDR3: CASSNNRGVKKGKLFF
V: TRBV27; J: TRBJ2-5; CDR3: CASRGPGDETQYF
V: TRBV7-2; J: TRBJ2-7; CDR3: CASSFFQGGSSYEQYF
V: TRBV3-1; J: TRBJ2-1; CDR3: CASSAGQPRVGEQFF
V: TRBV6-5; J: TRBJ1-1; CDR3: CASRNRAVSTEAFF
V: TRBV10-2; J: TRBJ1-4; CDR3: CASAGGNEKLFF
V: TRBV4-1; J: TRBJ1-5; CDR3: CASSQESASYSNQPQHF
V: TRBV5-6; J: TRBJ2-3; CDR3: CASQGRFRTDTQYF
V: TRBV24-1; J: TRBJ1-6; CDR3: CATSDRRTGIRNSPLHF
V: TRBV12-3/TRBV12-4; J: TRBJ2-3; CDR3: CASVRLAGELSTDTQYF
V: TRBV11-3; J: TRBJ2-1; CDR3: CASSFSPRAGGKNEQFF
V: TRBV12-3/TRBV12-4; J: TRBJ1-1; CDR3: CASSLNGQGGTEAFF
V: TRBV5-1; J: TRBJ2-5; CDR3: CASSLRSSGQETQYF
V: TRBV5-4; J: TRBJ1-2; CDR3: CASSSDSYYGYTF
V: TRBV7-9; J: TRBJ1-3; CDR3: CASSPAGGVLGNTIYF